This T cell receptor beta chain was captured by sequencing in a study of blood T cell repertoires in COVID-19. Study overall: Researchers got acute and convalescent COVID-19 samples from the United States, Italy and Spain. PBMCs, B-cell-depleted T cells, or T cells were the source of the cDNA or gDNA that made up the material.

Original processing notes: Amplification with reference gene primers provided the estimates of nucleated cell counts. The method was immunoSEQ multiplex PCR; TCRdb's version includes in-frame clones alone and lacks a portion of them. Clonal size and the V and J genes are those of that table, whereas D and trimming came from the DNA. Of around 270,000 clones listed, roughly 89% are singletons. The CDR3 spans 15 residues. V shed 5 bases, J shed 4 bases, and the junction held 3 bases outside the gene matches. Germline-derived CDR1 and CDR2 are SGHAT and FQNNGV. The specimen was peripheral blood. The sequence came from a woman aged 40 to 50 who had recovered from COVID-19. The chain links TRBV11-2 to TRBJ2-1; TRBD2 aligns across 12 bases. Here the CDR3 reads CASSPGTSGYNEQFF. The CDR3, as DNA: TGTGCCAGCAGCCCGGGGACTAGCGGGTACAATGAGCAGTTCTTC. The complete variable domain, with remaining parts taken from reference TRBV11-2 and TRBJ2-1, reads EAGVAQSPRYKIIEKRQSVAFWCNPISGHATLYWYQQILGQGPKLLIQFQNNGVVDDSQLPKDRFSAERLKGVDSTLKIQPAKLEDSAVYLCASSPGTSGYNEQFFGPGTRLTVL.